This T cell receptor (beta chain) was profiled in a study of OX40 agonist ivuxolimab in advanced cancers. Study-wide findings and caveats: Researchers did not establish what antigens the expanded peripheral T cells target.

The V end lost 2 bases, the J end lost 3 bases, and 16 bases lay between the germline ends. CDR3 size: 15 residues. The germline CDR1 and CDR2 sequences are SQVTM and ANQGSEA. A remark on this clone: What it recognizes is unknown.

Profiling relied on immunoSEQ multiplex PCR, and the TCRdb table lists in-frame clones only, not all of them. The repertoire consists of more than 90,000 clones, with around 80% occurring once and the leading ten covering roughly 5.5%. Material: CD4+ or CD8+ T cells sorted from blood, obtained in a trial of the OX40 agonist ivuxolimab. The chain has TRBV29-1 and TRBJ1-2; possibly TRBD1 for D (5 bases). The TCR originated in an adult with an advanced solid tumor such as melanoma, head and neck, liver or kidney cancer. The CDR3 sequence is CSVERSQDTDYGYTF. In DNA, the CDR3 is TGCAGCGTTGAACGCTCCCAGGACACAGACTATGGCTACACCTTC.